Listed here are 8 T cell receptor beta chains from one sample, sequenced in a study of response to subunit inactivated influenza vaccine. MiXCR, applied by TCRdb to the RT-PCR reads, yields one record per CDR3 protein. The top ten clones hold 11% of a sample with more than 500,000 distinct CDR3 sequences, about 10% of them seen once. These data were also reused for a study on T cells expressing NK-cell markers. According to that study: In generating TCR beta cDNA, 5'RACE template switching with UMIs was used.

The sample in question was PBMCs from blood, obtained on the day of vaccination. The receptor set was obtained from a man in his fifties who received an inactivated influenza vaccine.

In its sample, this clonotype was seen a few times. The chain is built from TRBV10-3 and TRBJ1-1, with a tentative D call TRBD1 (6 bases). The CDR3 extends over 15 amino acids. V was cut by 3 bases and J by 5 bases, with 16 bases left in between. From germline, CDR1 is ENHRY and CDR2 SYGVKD. CDR3 in DNA: TGTGCCATCAGTGACGGACAGTTGGGATGGACTGAAGCTTTCTTT. This gives the protein CAISDGQLGWTEAFF.

This clonotype was recorded many times. The rearrangement joins TRBV7-9 to TRBJ2-7; D not resolved. Between the trimmed V and J ends, which lost 11 bases and 0 bases, there was a span of 14 bases. Germline V gives CDR1 SEHNR, CDR2 FQNEAQ (reference sequence). This CDR3 spans 13 amino acids. The CDR3 is CAGVGFSSYEQYF. In DNA form, the CDR3 reads TGTGCCGGCGTAGGTTTTAGCTCCTACGAGCAGTACTTC.

The gene calls are TRBV5-4 and TRBJ2-5; D perhaps matches TRBD1 (6 bases). The germline CDR1 and CDR2 sequences are SGHNT and YYREEE (reference sequence). The CDR3 covers 14 residues. V lost 0 bases and J lost 7, with 13 bases in between. The CDR3 region is CASSLDLQGGTQYF. The CDR3 bases are TGTGCCAGCAGCTTGGACCTACAAGGGGGGACCCAGTACTTC.

The genes are TRBV4-3 and TRBJ2-5; 9 bases are shared with TRBD1. Germline CDR1 and CDR2: LGHNA and YSLEER. CDR3 length: 15 residues. V was pared by 2 bases and J by 5 bases, with 6 bases of the junction left unmatched. CDR3 bases: TGCGCCAGCAGCCAAACAGGGGGCTGGCGGGAGACCCAGTACTTC. Encoded protein: CASSQTGGWRETQYF.

V is TRBV20-1 and J is TRBJ2-7; TRBD2 is a possible D gene (6 bases). Trimming left V 3 bases short and J 0 bases short, with 18 bases between. Germline V CDR1 and CDR2: DFQATT, SNEGSKA (reference sequence). CDR3 length: 16 amino acids. DNA of the CDR3: TGCAGTGCTAGTATATTGGGACTCCAGAGCTCCTACGAGCAGTACTTC. This sequence encodes CSASILGLQSSYEQYF.

There are many counts of this clonotype. V and J are TRBV3-1 and TRBJ2-3, with TRBD1 matching over 7 bases. Per the germline V gene, CDR1 is LGHDT and CDR2 is YNNKEL (reference sequence). The CDR3 is made up of 16 amino acids. Germline trimming cut 1 base from V and 2 bases from J; bases unmatched to any gene: 6. CDR3 nucleotides: TGTGCCAGCAGCCAAGGCAGAGGGGGCTACACAGATACGCAGTATTTT. Amino acid sequence: CASSQGRGGYTDTQYF.

The CDR3 DNA follows: TGTGCCAGCAGTGGATGGTGGACTAGCACAGATACGCAGTATTTT. Translation: CASSGWWTSTDTQYF. The chain carries TRBV6-1 and TRBJ2-3; D might be TRBD2 (5 bases). Germline values: CDR1 MNHNS, CDR2 SASEGT. The CDR3 contains 15 residues. V was pared by 4 bases and J by 0 bases, with 11 bases between.

This clonotype was seen only a few times. The CDR3 here is CASSKQGTGTRRSNQPQHF. The CDR3 region has the DNA TGTGCCAGCAGCAAACAGGGGACAGGGACGAGAAGGAGCAATCAGCCCCAGCATTTT. The V call is TRBV21-1, the J call TRBJ1-5; TRBD1 was called by the table and not checked on the DNA. TRBV21-1 is a recognized pseudogene. The CDR3 sequence is 19 residues long.